The 17 T cell receptor beta chains given below trace back to one sample, sequenced in a study of cytomegalovirus exposure and HLA in healthy donors. PCR primers comprised 60 Vbeta and 13 Jbeta primers. The protocol was immunoSEQ multiplex PCR, while the TCRdb copy is restricted to in-frame clones and leaves out a portion. The sample has more than 110,000 clones, 60% to 80% seen once. Sequenced sample: PBMCs. The receptors stem from a woman aged 45-60 years in good health and CMV-seronegative.

Concerning this clone: This sample includes further DNA sequences coding for the same CDR3. J is TRBJ1-2 and V is TRBV4-2; TRBD1 aligns across 9 bases. Per the germline V gene, CDR1 is LGHNA and CDR2 is YNFKEQ. Unmatched junction bases numbered 7, after V lost 3 bases and J lost 2 bases. There are 16 residues in the CDR3. CDR3 bases: TGTGCCAGCAGCCAGGACAGGACAGGGGAGAACTATGGCTACACCTTC. Its protein product is CASSQDRTGENYGYTF.

V is TRBV11-2 and J is TRBJ2-7, with a tentative D call TRBD2 (6 bases). This CDR3 contains 12 residues. Germline CDR1 is SGHAT and CDR2 is FQNNGV. Trimming took 3 bases from V and 6 from J, leaving 9 bases between them. This chain's CDR3 is CASSLGGLEQYF. The CDR3 coding sequence is TGTGCCAGCAGCTTGGGGGGACTCGAGCAGTACTTC.

This clone was found once. The gene calls are TRBV6-6 and TRBJ2-3, with D perhaps TRBD2 (6 bases). The CDR3 spans 14 residues. Germline CDR1 is MNHNY and CDR2 is SVGAGI (reference sequence). Trimming took 8 bases from V and 2 from J, leaving 14 bases between them. CDR3 nucleotide sequence: TGTGCCAGCGCCGAGCGGGTAGACACAGATACGCAGTATTTT. Protein: CASAERVDTDTQYF.

The chain combines TRBV11-3 with TRBJ2-7, with a weak D call TRBD2 (6 bases). V shed 7 bases and J shed 0 bases, with 10 bases lying between them. Germline V lookup: CDR1 SGHNT, CDR2 YENEEA. The CDR3 consists of 13 residues. The CDR3 nucleotides are TGTGCCAGCACGGAGGGGAGCTCCTACGAGCAGTACTTC. Encoded protein: CASTEGSSYEQYF.

J is TRBJ2-7 and V is TRBV7-9; 10 nucleotides align to TRBD1. The V gene's germline CDR1 is SEHNR and CDR2 FQNEAQ (reference sequence). J lost 0 bases, V lost 4 bases, and 9 bases had no gene match. This CDR3 spans 17 amino acids. This chain's CDR3 is CASSSLPGTGASYEQYF. CDR3 DNA sequence: TGTGCCAGCAGCTCCTTGCCCGGGACAGGGGCCTCCTACGAGCAGTACTTC.

The gene calls are TRBV7-2 and TRBJ1-6; maybe TRBD1 (5 bases). From germline, CDR1 is SGHTA and CDR2 FQGNSA. The V and J ends lost 5 bases and 4 bases respectively, with 12 bases between them. The CDR3 is 15 amino acids. In DNA form, the CDR3 reads TGTGCCAGCAGCCTAGGGGCCCTATATAATTCACCCCTCCACTTT. Amino acids: CASSLGALYNSPLHF.

The rearrangement links TRBV30 to TRBJ1-5, with D uncertain. Germline V gives CDR1 GTSNPN, CDR2 SVGIG (reference sequence). The V end was cut by 3 bases, the J end by 10 bases, with 13 bases between. The CDR3 is 12 residues long. The CDR3 sequence is CAWSTGGGPQHF. In DNA form, the CDR3 reads TGTGCCTGGAGCACGGGTGGAGGTCCCCAGCATTTT. Together with reference TRBV30 and TRBJ1-5, the CDR3 gives the full variable domain: SQTIHQWPATLVQPVGSPLSLECTVEGTSNPNLYWYRQAAGRGLQLLFYSVGIGQISSEVPQNLSASRPQDRQFILSSKKLLLSDSGFYLCAWSTGGGPQHFGDGTRLSIL.

V is TRBV15 and J is TRBJ1-4; 8 nucleotides align to TRBD1. Germline-derived CDR1 and CDR2 are LNHNV and YYDKDF (reference sequence). The V and J ends lost 1 base and 3 bases, in that order; junction bases with no gene match: 7. The CDR3 spans 17 residues. The CDR3 loop is CATSRGGRGRPNEKLFF. The DNA of the CDR3 is TGTGCCACCAGCAGAGGCGGCAGGGGGCGACCTAATGAAAAACTGTTTTTT.

The chain has TRBV4-1 and TRBJ1-1; possible D gene TRBD1, 6 bases. Germline CDR1 MGHRA, CDR2 YSYEKL. V lost 1 base, J lost 0 bases, and 6 bases lay in between. This CDR3 has 14 amino acids. The CDR3 DNA sequence: TGCGCCAGCAGCCAAGGACAGGTGAACACTGAAGCTTTCTTT. This gives the protein CASSQGQVNTEAFF.

CDR3 sequence (DNA): TGTGCCAGCTCACCCCGACTAGCGGGGGACACCGGGGAGCTGTTTTTT. This translates into CASSPRLAGDTGELFF. The chain uses TRBV18 and TRBJ2-2; 12 positions agree with TRBD2. CDR1 is KGHSH and CDR2 is LQKENI in the germline V gene. The CDR3 runs 16 residues. The ends lost 3 bases at V and 3 bases at J; junction bases unmatched: 2. The full variable domain, completed using reference TRBV18 and TRBJ2-2, is NAGVMQNPRHLVRRRGQEARLRCSPMKGHSHVYWYRQLPEEGLKFMVYLQKENIIDESGMPKERFSAEFPKEGPSILRIQQVVRGDSAAYFCASSPRLAGDTGELFFGEGSRLTVL.

The chain is built from TRBV27 and TRBJ2-4; 7 nucleotides match TRBD1. The CDR3 spans 13 residues. Germline loops: CDR1 MNHEY, CDR2 SMNVEV (reference sequence). The trim removed 8 bases at V and 7 bases at J, leaving 8 bases unmatched. As DNA, the CDR3 is TGTGCCAGCTCTTTTGACAGGGTTAACATTCAGTACTTC. This encodes CASSFDRVNIQYF.

The gene calls are TRBV7-2 and TRBJ2-2, with a possible D match to TRBD1 (6 bases). The germline V gene encodes CDR1 SGHTA and CDR2 FQGNSA. With 4 bases removed from V and 0 bases from J, the gap between germline ends came to 6 bases. This CDR3 has 14 residues. Here the CDR3 DNA reads TGTGCCAGCAGCTGGACAGCGAACACCGGGGAGCTGTTTTTT. It yields the protein CASSWTANTGELFF.

On this clone: In the same sample, other DNA sequences code for this CDR3. The J gene is TRBJ1-4, the V gene TRBV5-4; D remains ambiguous. V was clipped by 2 bases and J by 0 bases, with 5 bases between them. Germline CDR1 SGHNT, CDR2 YYREEE (reference sequence). The CDR3 has 14 amino acids. The DNA for the CDR3 is TGTGCCAGCAGCTTAGGAGCAACTAATGAAAAACTGTTTTTT. Translating gives CASSLGATNEKLFF.

The chain uses TRBV15 and TRBJ1-3, with D perhaps matching TRBD1 (6 bases). Deletions cut 0 bases from V and 3 bases from J, with 15 bases between. CDR1 is LNHNV, CDR2 YYDKDF, per germline (reference sequence). This CDR3 comprises 17 residues. Here the CDR3 reads CATSRDQWAGVGNTIYF. In DNA form, the CDR3 reads TGTGCCACCAGCAGAGATCAGTGGGCAGGGGTTGGAAACACCATATATTTT.

This chain uses TRBV18 with TRBJ2-7; D may be TRBD2 (6 bases). The CDR3 runs to 14 residues. Trimming stripped 3 bases from V and 2 bases from J, with 11 bases between. CDR1 and CDR2 from the germline V gene are KGHSH and LQKENI. Here the CDR3 reads CASSPGGGTYEQYF. CDR3 nucleotide sequence: TGTGCCAGCTCACCTGGAGGCGGGACCTACGAGCAGTACTTC.

The gene calls are TRBV27 and TRBJ2-5; 7 positions agree with TRBD1. This CDR3 has 14 amino acids. Germline V gene lookup returns CDR1 MNHEY and CDR2 SMNVEV (reference sequence). After removal of 6 bases from V and 7 bases from J, the junction contained 11 bases not matched to a gene. CDR3 sequence: CASRRQGPSGTQYF. CDR3 DNA sequence: TGTGCCAGCAGACGACAGGGTCCGTCAGGGACCCAGTACTTC.

A single count supports this clone. This sequence joins TRBV6-4 and TRBJ1-1, with TRBD1 matching over 7 bases. V was clipped by 5 bases and J by 14 bases; unmatched bases: 11. CDR1 is MRHNA, CDR2 SNTAGT, per germline. This CDR3 is 12 amino acids long. The CDR3 is CASSTRTGPPFF. DNA for the CDR3: TGTGCCAGCAGTACCAGGACAGGCCCGCCCTTCTTT.